Listed here are 25 T cell receptor beta chains from one sample, sequenced in a study of Graves' ophthalmopathy and Graves' hyperthyroidism. RNA transcripts served as template for amplifying TCR beta CDR3 sequences. First-round RT-PCR with HTBI primers preceded a second-round multiplex PCR. From the multiplex PCR reads, TCRdb called clonotypes with MiXCR, one entry per CDR3 protein. Of about 740,000 distinct CDR3 sequences in the sample, around 40% were seen once. The sequencing input was peripheral blood. These receptors all come from an adult man with Graves' ophthalmopathy.

In its sample, this clonotype was seen a few times. The chain combines TRBV9 with TRBJ2-5; 10 bases map to TRBD2. The CDR3 is made up of 15 amino acids. Trimming at V came to 3 bases and at J to 4 bases, leaving 6 bases not matched to a gene. From germline, CDR1 is SGDLS and CDR2 YYNGEE. CDR3 nucleotides: TGTGCCAGCAGCGCCGGACTAGCGGCCCGAGAGACCCAGTACTTC. Translation gives CASSAGLAARETQYF.

The V gene is TRBV30, the J gene TRBJ1-4; TRBD1 might be the D (6 bases). CDR1 is GTSNPN, CDR2 SVGIG, per germline (reference sequence). This CDR3 is 17 amino acids long. For the CDR3, the DNA is TGTGCTGGAGCTCCGTACTTTATCGGGGGGCGGGATGAAAAACTGTTTTTT. Encoded protein: CAGAPYFIGGRDEKLFF.

This clonotype has more than one count but fewer than ten. This chain connects TRBV9 to TRBJ2-7; D is possibly TRBD2 (5 bases). CDR3 size: 15 residues. Trimming cost V 3 bases and J 4 bases, with 17 bases left between them. Germline values: CDR1 SGDLS, CDR2 YYNGEE. The CDR3 reads CASSGAGNARYEQYF. CDR3 coding DNA: TGTGCCAGCAGCGGGGCGGGTAATGCTCGTTACGAGCAGTACTTC. Based on the CDR3 plus reference TRBV9 and TRBJ2-7, the full variable domain is DSGVTQTPKHLITATGQRVTLRCSPRSGDLSVYWYQQSLDQGLQFLIQYYNGEERAKGNILERFSAQQFPDLHSELNLSSLELGDSALYFCASSGAGNARYEQYFGPGTRLTVT.

The table lists this clonotype with a few counts. The rearrangement joins TRBV9 to TRBJ1-2, with a possible D match to TRBD1 (6 bases). The CDR3 extends over 15 amino acids. Deletions cut 7 bases from V and 3 bases from J, with 19 bases between. From germline, CDR1 is SGDLS and CDR2 YYNGEE. The CDR3 nucleotides are TGTGCCAGCTCGCCCTACAGGGACGGAGACTATGGCTACACCTTC. It encodes CASSPYRDGDYGYTF.

About this clonotype: One junction end does not reproduce the germline sequence, and a read error may be involved. This rearrangement joins TRBV28 to TRBJ1-1; D is unclear. CDR1 MDHEN and CDR2 SYDVKM come from the germline V gene. The CDR3 is 12 amino acids. The DNA of the CDR3 is TGTGCCAGCAGTTTTACTACCTCCGACCGAACGTTC. As protein: CASSFTTSDRTF.

This clonotype was picked up many times. The V gene is TRBV7-9, the J gene TRBJ1-2; 8 bases are shared with TRBD1. CDR3 length: 14 residues. With 4 bases clipped from V and 6 bases from J, the junction kept 7 bases outside the gene matches. Germline CDR1 SEHNR, CDR2 FQNEAQ (reference sequence). The CDR3 here is CASSSDRVANGYTF. The CDR3 DNA follows: TGTGCCAGCAGCTCGGACAGGGTGGCCAATGGCTACACCTTC.

The sample holds a few counts of this clonotype. The V call is TRBV4-1, the J call TRBJ2-5; 7 nucleotides agree with TRBD1. Germline-derived CDR1 and CDR2 are MGHRA and YSYEKL. V lost 4 bases and J lost 3; bases outside the gene matches: 5. The CDR3 runs 14 residues. DNA of the CDR3: TGCGCCAGCAGCCCCTCTGGACAGGAAGAGACCCAGTACTTC. Translating gives CASSPSGQEETQYF.

The chain recombines TRBV25-1 with TRBJ2-7; D remains ambiguous. CDR1 is MGHDK, CDR2 SYGVNS, per germline. This CDR3 is 15 amino acids long. Trimming left V 7 bases short and J 2 bases short, with 18 bases between. The CDR3: CASTQPTGQTYEQYF. The CDR3 bases are TGTGCCAGCACCCAACCGACCGGTCAGACCTACGAGCAGTACTTC.

The gene calls are TRBV2 and TRBJ2-7; 7 bases align to TRBD1. The DNA end lines up better with TRBJ2-5; the J call may be wrong. The germline CDR1 and CDR2 sequences are SNHLY and FYNNEI. The CDR3 runs 14 residues. For the CDR3, the DNA is TGTGCCAGCAGCCAATCCACAGGGGACGAGACCCAGTACTTC. Encoded protein: CASSQSTGDETQYF.

The genes are TRBV7-9 and TRBJ2-2; 11 nucleotides line up with TRBD1. From germline, CDR1 is SEHNR and CDR2 FQNEAQ (reference sequence). CDR3 length: 17 amino acids. J gave up 2 bases and V 8 bases, and 10 bases lay outside the gene matches. In DNA, the CDR3 is TGTGCCAGCGCCCGGACAGGGGGCGGGTCAAACACCGGGGAGCTGTTTTTT. Protein product: CASARTGGGSNTGELFF.

This chain joins TRBV7-9 and TRBJ2-2, with D perhaps TRBD1 (5 bases). V gave up 2 bases and J gave up 6 bases, with 13 bases separating them. The V gene's germline CDR1 is SEHNR and CDR2 FQNEAQ (reference sequence). CDR3 length: 15 residues. CDR3 region: CASSLPGSGAGELFF. The CDR3 DNA reads as TGTGCCAGCAGCTTACCAGGGTCAGGAGCCGGGGAGCTGTTTTTT.

This clonotype was detected many times. This chain joins TRBV25-1 and TRBJ2-2; no clear D gene. Germline CDR1 reads MGHDK; CDR2 reads SYGVNS. This CDR3 region has 16 residues. The germline V and J ends were trimmed by 5 bases and 0 bases, with 13 bases remaining between them. CDR3: CASSPTGGTNTGELFF. The CDR3, as DNA: TGTGCCAGCAGTCCCACGGGTGGAACGAACACCGGGGAGCTGTTTTTT.

V is TRBV11-1 and J is TRBJ2-5, with 10 bases that match TRBD2. Gene TRBJ2-1 matches the end of the DNA better, so the J call may be wrong. The CDR3 runs 17 residues. CDR1 and CDR2 from the germline V gene are SGHAT and FQDESV (reference sequence). The CDR3 region has the DNA TGTGCCAGCAGCTTATTTGAGGGGCTAGCGGGAGTAGATGAGCAGTTCTTC. The encoded protein is CASSLFEGLAGVDEQFF.

This rearrangement joins TRBV7-9 to TRBJ1-2; 9 bases match TRBD1. CDR3 length: 15 amino acids. Germline CDR1 and CDR2: SEHNR and FQNEAQ (reference sequence). The trim removed 5 bases at V and 4 bases at J, leaving 8 bases unmatched. The CDR3 DNA reads TGTGCCAGCAGCGGACCGGGACAGGGAGCCTATGGCTACACCTTC. Translating gives CASSGPGQGAYGYTF.

This chain uses TRBV7-9 with TRBJ1-1; no definite D call. Germline-derived CDR1 and CDR2 are SEHNR and FQNEAQ (reference sequence). Trimming left V 2 bases short and J 12 bases short, with 10 bases between. The CDR3 is 11 amino acids. CDR3 amino acids: CASSLWEGPFF. The CDR3 DNA reads as TGTGCCAGCAGCTTATGGGAGGGCCCTTTCTTT.

To note about this clonotype: This may be a read error: a much more frequent sequence differs by one nucleotide. The rearrangement joins TRBV7-9 to TRBJ2-5, with D perhaps given as TRBD1 or TRBD2 (5 bases each). V shed 3 bases and J shed 9 bases, with 11 bases lying between them. The CDR3 sequence is 12 residues long. The germline V gene has CDR1 SEHNR and CDR2 FQNEAQ (reference sequence). CDR3 nucleotide sequence: TGTGCCAGCAGCTTTCGCCGGGACCCCCAGTACTTC. Translated: CASSFRRDPQYF.

The chain couples TRBV5-5 to TRBJ1-1, with D possibly being TRBD1 (5 bases). The CDR3 consists of 12 residues. Germline-derived CDR1 and CDR2 are SGHKS and YYEKEE (reference sequence). Trimming stripped 4 bases from V and 8 bases from J, with 12 bases between. In DNA form, the CDR3 reads TGTGCCAGCAGCCCGACCGGGGCCGAAGCTTTCTTT. Its translation is CASSPTGAEAFF.

This clonotype was recorded at least ten times. The rearrangement links TRBV6-5 to TRBJ2-7; TRBD2 agrees at 9 bases. The CDR3 loop spans 14 amino acids. With V trimmed by 10 bases and J by 2 bases, 9 bases remained unmatched. The germline V gene encodes CDR1 MNHEY and CDR2 SVGAGI. The CDR3 reads CANGASGDTYEQYF. The DNA for the CDR3 is TGTGCCAATGGAGCTAGCGGGGATACCTACGAGCAGTACTTC.

The rearrangement uses TRBV7-9 and TRBJ2-7; TRBD1 aligns across 9 bases. Germline values: CDR1 SEHNR, CDR2 FQNEAQ (reference sequence). The J segment lost 7 bases and the V segment lost 6 bases, leaving 10 bases of the junction unmatched. The CDR3 is 14 residues long. The CDR3 DNA sequence: TGTGCCAGCAGGGCCGGGACAGGGCTGGAGGAGCAGTACTTC. This sequence encodes CASRAGTGLEEQYF.

The chain carries TRBV7-6 and TRBJ2-7; maybe TRBD2 (6 bases). This CDR3 comprises 14 residues. Trimming removed 4 bases from V and 6 bases from J, with 16 bases in between. The germline CDR1 and CDR2 sequences are SGHVS and FNYEAQ. CDR3 region: CASSSRDSPFEQYF. CDR3 bases: TGTGCCAGCAGCTCGCGGGACTCTCCCTTCGAGCAGTACTTC.

About this clonotype: This could be a read error, since a much larger clone is one nucleotide away. The gene calls are TRBV20-1 and TRBJ1-1; D is unclear. V shed 6 bases and J shed 5 bases, with 16 bases lying between them. The CDR3 covers 13 residues. CDR1 and CDR2 from the germline V gene are DFQATT and SNEGSKA (reference sequence). The chain's CDR3 is CSAYGLGRTEAFF. In nucleotides, the CDR3 is TGCAGTGCCTACGGTCTGGGTCGGACTGAAGCTTTCTTT.

This clonotype showed up many times. The J gene is TRBJ1-2, the V gene TRBV29-1, with D unclear. The CDR3 runs 12 residues. V lost 6 bases to trimming and J lost 4 bases, with 12 bases between them. The V gene's germline CDR1 is SQVTM and CDR2 ANQGSEA. The CDR3 DNA is TGCAGCGTAGTGGGTCAGGTCTATGGCTACACCTTC. It translates to CSVVGQVYGYTF. Combining the CDR3 with reference TRBV29-1 and TRBJ1-2 gives the whole variable domain SAVISQKPSRDICQRGTSLTIQCQVDSQVTMMFWYRQQPGQSLTLIATANQGSEATYESGFVIDKFPISRPNLTFSTLTVSNMSPEDSSIYLCSVVGQVYGYTFGSGTRLTVV.

The chain is built from TRBV20-1 and TRBJ1-3, with D unclear. Looked up from germline, CDR1 is DFQATT and CDR2 is SNEGSKA (reference sequence). Trimming took off 5 bases at V and 0 bases at J, with 14 bases between the two ends. This CDR3 contains 15 residues. DNA of the CDR3: TGCAGTGCTCGAACGACATTCAGCTCTGGAAACACCATATATTTT. Translation gives CSARTTFSSGNTIYF.

The J gene is TRBJ1-2, the V gene TRBV29-1; D is unresolved. Germline lookup yields CDR1 SQVTM and CDR2 ANQGSEA. The V end lost 6 bases, the J end lost 11 bases, and 16 bases lay between the germline ends. The CDR3 loop spans 11 amino acids. The CDR3, as DNA: TGCAGCGTGCCAAAAGGCGGCGGTTACACCTTC. This translates into CSVPKGGGYTF.

The chain recombines TRBV29-1 with TRBJ1-1; D not resolved. The V gene's germline CDR1 is SQVTM and CDR2 ANQGSEA. The V gene lost 4 bases and the J gene lost 11 bases, with 26 bases spanning the gap. The CDR3 spans 15 residues. The CDR3 protein is CSVAIGTQDYNEAFF. CDR3 bases: TGCAGCGTTGCGATCGGAACGCAGGATTACAATGAGGCTTTCTTT. Full variable domain (outside the CDR3, taken from reference TRBV29-1 and TRBJ1-1): SAVISQKPSRDICQRGTSLTIQCQVDSQVTMMFWYRQQPGQSLTLIATANQGSEATYESGFVIDKFPISRPNLTFSTLTVSNMSPEDSSIYLCSVAIGTQDYNEAFFGQGTRLTVV.